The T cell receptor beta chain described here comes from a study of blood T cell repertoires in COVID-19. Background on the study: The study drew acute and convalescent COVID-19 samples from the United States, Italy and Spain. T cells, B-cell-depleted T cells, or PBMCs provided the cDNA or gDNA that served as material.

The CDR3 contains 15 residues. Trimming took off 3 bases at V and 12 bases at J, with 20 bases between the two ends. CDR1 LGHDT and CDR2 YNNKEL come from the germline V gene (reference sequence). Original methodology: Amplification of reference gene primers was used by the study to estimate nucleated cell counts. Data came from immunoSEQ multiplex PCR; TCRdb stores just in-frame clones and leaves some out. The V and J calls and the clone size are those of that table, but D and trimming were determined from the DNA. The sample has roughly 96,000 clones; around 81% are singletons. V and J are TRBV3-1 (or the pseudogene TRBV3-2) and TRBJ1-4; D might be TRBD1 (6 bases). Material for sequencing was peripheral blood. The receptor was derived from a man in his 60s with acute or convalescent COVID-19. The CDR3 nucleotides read TGTGCCAGCAGCCAGCTCCGGGACACCCGGGGGGAACTGTTTTTT. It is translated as CASSQLRDTRGELFF.